This is a list of T cell receptor beta chains from one sample in a study of cytomegalovirus exposure and HLA in healthy donors. TCRdb keeps only in-frame clones here, not all; method: immunoSEQ multiplex PCR. The sample consists of 120,000 or so clones, about 80% of them appearing once. Sequencing was carried out using PBMCs. These receptors were collected from a man aged 25-45 years in good health and CMV-seropositive. Both conserved end residues are part of each CDR3. The order of the fields is V gene, clone size, D gene, J gene, CDR3 DNA, CDR3 protein. A D gene is named only where the DNA matches it firmly. Expanded clones are given a class, and other clones once, few, many or no size at all.

v_call: TRBV4-3
clone_size: NA
d_call: NA
j_call: TRBJ2-5
cdr3_nt: TGCGCCAGCAGCCAAGCCTTCCAAGAGACCCAGTACTTC
cdr3_aa: CASSQAFQETQYF

v_call: TRBV11-3
clone_size: few
d_call: NA
j_call: TRBJ2-1
cdr3_nt: TGTGCCAGCAGCCTCGAGGGGGCGGGATTCGATGAGCAGTTCTTC
cdr3_aa: CASSLEGAGFDEQFF

v_call: TRBV13
clone_size: NA
d_call: TRBD2
j_call: TRBJ2-4
cdr3_nt: TGTGCCAGCAGCTCCCCTACTAGCGGGAGGGGCGGAAACATTCAGTACTTC
cdr3_aa: CASSSPTSGRGGNIQYF

v_call: TRBV9
clone_size: NA
d_call: NA
j_call: TRBJ2-6
cdr3_nt: TGTGCCAGCAGCACAACGGACTCGAGGGCCAACGTCCTGACTTTC
cdr3_aa: CASSTTDSRANVLTF

v_call: TRBV7-6
clone_size: many
d_call: TRBD2
j_call: TRBJ2-1
cdr3_nt: TGTGCCAGCAGCCTCGCGGGAGGGCAAAATGAGCAGTTCTTC
cdr3_aa: CASSLAGGQNEQFF

v_call: TRBV4-3
clone_size: few
d_call: TRBD2
j_call: TRBJ2-7
cdr3_nt: TGCGCCAGCAGCCAAGGCGCGGGAGGGCCCTACGAGCAGTACTTC
cdr3_aa: CASSQGAGGPYEQYF

v_call: TRBV7-9
clone_size: NA
d_call: NA
j_call: TRBJ2-2
cdr3_nt: TGTGCCAGCAGCTTTGGTTTAGAACCCCTAAATTCGGGGGAGCTGTTTTTT
cdr3_aa: CASSFGLEPLNSGELFF

v_call: TRBV28
clone_size: NA
d_call: NA
j_call: TRBJ2-6
cdr3_nt: TGTGCCAGCAGTTCTCAGGGCAGTACCTCTGGGGCCAACGTCCTGACTTTC
cdr3_aa: CASSSQGSTSGANVLTF

v_call: TRBV27
clone_size: NA
d_call: TRBD1
j_call: TRBJ1-2
cdr3_nt: TGTGCCAGCAGTAGCCTGGGACAGCTCTATGGCTACACCTTC
cdr3_aa: CASSSLGQLYGYTF

v_call: TRBV6-1
clone_size: NA
d_call: NA
j_call: TRBJ2-7
cdr3_nt: TGTGCCAGCAGTGAACGAACGGAGAGGGTTTACGAGCAGTACTTC
cdr3_aa: CASSERTERVYEQYF

v_call: TRBV7-6
clone_size: NA
d_call: TRBD2
j_call: TRBJ2-3
cdr3_nt: TGTGCCAGCAGTTCAATAGCGGGAGCACGGACAGATACGCAGTATTTT
cdr3_aa: CASSSIAGARTDTQYF

v_call: TRBV6-5
clone_size: NA
d_call: TRBD1
j_call: TRBJ1-2
cdr3_nt: TGTGCCAGCACGACAGGGTTGAATGGCTACACCTTC
cdr3_aa: CASTTGLNGYTF

v_call: TRBV29-1
clone_size: NA
d_call: NA
j_call: TRBJ1-4
cdr3_nt: TGCAGCGTAGCTCGTCTCGAGGGTGAAAAACTGTTTTTT
cdr3_aa: CSVARLEGEKLFF

v_call: TRBV27
clone_size: NA
d_call: TRBD2
j_call: TRBJ2-7
cdr3_nt: TGTGCCAGCAGTTTTGGGGGAGGGGTATCCTACGAGCAGTACTTC
cdr3_aa: CASSFGGGVSYEQYF

v_call: TRBV6-1
clone_size: NA
d_call: NA
j_call: TRBJ1-5
cdr3_nt: TGTGCCAGCATGAAGGGGGAATCGCCCCAGCATTTT
cdr3_aa: CASMKGESPQHF

v_call: TRBV19
clone_size: NA
d_call: NA
j_call: TRBJ2-7
cdr3_nt: TGTGCCAGTAGTATAGGGGCGGGGCGCGAGCAGTACTTC
cdr3_aa: CASSIGAGREQYF

v_call: TRBV7-2
clone_size: NA
d_call: TRBD2
j_call: TRBJ2-7
cdr3_nt: TGTGCCAGCAGCGCTAGCGGGAGGGCCATTGACGAGCAGTACTTC
cdr3_aa: CASSASGRAIDEQYF

v_call: TRBV6-1
clone_size: NA
d_call: NA
j_call: TRBJ2-7
cdr3_nt: TGTGCCAGCAGTGAAGCGAGAACCTACGAGCAGTACTTC
cdr3_aa: CASSEARTYEQYF

v_call: TRBV15
clone_size: NA
d_call: TRBD1
j_call: TRBJ1-1
cdr3_nt: TGTGCCACCAGCACCCGGACAGGCGCCGGAGAAGCTTTCTTT
cdr3_aa: CATSTRTGAGEAFF

v_call: TRBV28
clone_size: NA
d_call: TRBD1
j_call: TRBJ1-4
cdr3_nt: TGTGCCAGCAGTTTAACAGGGGGGATAGTTGGTGAAAAACTGTTTTTT
cdr3_aa: CASSLTGGIVGEKLFF

v_call: TRBV4-1
clone_size: NA
d_call: NA
j_call: TRBJ2-7
cdr3_nt: TGCGCCAGCAGCCAAGGAACGGTCTACGAGCAGTACTTC
cdr3_aa: CASSQGTVYEQYF

v_call: TRBV7-8
clone_size: NA
d_call: TRBD1
j_call: TRBJ1-3
cdr3_nt: TGTGCCAGCAGCCCCACAGGGGTGAACACCATATATTTT
cdr3_aa: CASSPTGVNTIYF

v_call: TRBV6-6
clone_size: NA
d_call: NA
j_call: TRBJ1-2
cdr3_nt: TGTGCCAGCAGTTACTCGCCCGCAGACTATGGCTACACCTTC
cdr3_aa: CASSYSPADYGYTF

v_call: TRBV27
clone_size: NA
d_call: NA
j_call: TRBJ1-2
cdr3_nt: TGTGCCAGCAGCCGGGAGGGCTATGGCTACACCTTC
cdr3_aa: CASSREGYGYTF

v_call: TRBV4-3
clone_size: NA
d_call: NA
j_call: TRBJ1-4
cdr3_nt: TGCGCCAGCAGCCCGCCGGGGACAAGGGGTGAAAAACTGTTTTTT
cdr3_aa: CASSPPGTRGEKLFF

v_call: TRBV18
clone_size: few
d_call: TRBD1
j_call: TRBJ1-1
cdr3_nt: TGTGCCAGCTCACCCCGGGACAGCCAGAACACTGAAGCTTTCTTT
cdr3_aa: CASSPRDSQNTEAFF

v_call: TRBV5-6
clone_size: NA
d_call: NA
j_call: TRBJ1-1
cdr3_nt: TGTGCCAGCAGCTTACCGGGGGGTGGCACTGAAGCTTTCTTT
cdr3_aa: CASSLPGGGTEAFF

v_call: TRBV5-1
clone_size: many
d_call: TRBD1
j_call: TRBJ1-4
cdr3_nt: TGCGCCAGCAGCCAACAAGGACAGGGGATCGTAACTAATGAAAAACTGTTTTTT
cdr3_aa: CASSQQGQGIVTNEKLFF

v_call: TRBV19
clone_size: NA
d_call: TRBD2
j_call: TRBJ2-1
cdr3_nt: TGTGCCAGTAGTTGGGTTAGCGGGAGGAATGAGCAGTTCTTC
cdr3_aa: CASSWVSGRNEQFF

v_call: TRBV27
clone_size: NA
d_call: TRBD1
j_call: TRBJ1-5
cdr3_nt: TGTGCCAGCAGTTGGGGGACAGCAAGCAATCAGCCCCAGCATTTT
cdr3_aa: CASSWGTASNQPQHF

v_call: TRBV27
clone_size: NA
d_call: TRBD1
j_call: TRBJ2-4
cdr3_nt: TGTGCCAGCAGTTGGGACAGGTCAACCTTCCTAGCCAAAAACATTCAGTACTTC
cdr3_aa: CASSWDRSTFLAKNIQYF

v_call: TRBV29-1
clone_size: NA
d_call: NA
j_call: TRBJ2-3
cdr3_nt: TGCAGCGTTGAATTCGGGTCCGGAGCAGATACGCAGTATTTT
cdr3_aa: CSVEFGSGADTQYF

v_call: TRBV27
clone_size: few
d_call: TRBD1
j_call: TRBJ1-2
cdr3_nt: TGTGCCAGCAGTCCCCGACAGGGGGCTCGGGGCTATGGCTACACCTTC
cdr3_aa: CASSPRQGARGYGYTF

v_call: TRBV7-9
clone_size: NA
d_call: NA
j_call: TRBJ1-2
cdr3_nt: TGTGCCAGCAGCACATCCAGGGACTATGGCTACACCTTC
cdr3_aa: CASSTSRDYGYTF

v_call: TRBV4-1
clone_size: NA
d_call: NA
j_call: TRBJ2-7
cdr3_nt: TGCGCCAGCAGCCAAGCGGGAGAGGTGTACGAGCAGTACTTC
cdr3_aa: CASSQAGEVYEQYF

v_call: TRBV9
clone_size: NA
d_call: NA
j_call: TRBJ2-1
cdr3_nt: TGTGCCAGCAGCGTAGTTGGGGGGATAGGCAATGAGCAGTTCTTC
cdr3_aa: CASSVVGGIGNEQFF

v_call: TRBV30
clone_size: NA
d_call: TRBD1
j_call: TRBJ1-2
cdr3_nt: TGTGCCTGGAGTATCCCTGGGACAGAATACTATGGCTACACCTTC
cdr3_aa: CAWSIPGTEYYGYTF

v_call: TRBV9
clone_size: NA
d_call: TRBD1
j_call: TRBJ2-2
cdr3_nt: TGTGCCAGCAGCGCCAGGACAGGGGAGAACACCGGGGAGCTGTTTTTT
cdr3_aa: CASSARTGENTGELFF

v_call: TRBV9
clone_size: NA
d_call: TRBD2
j_call: TRBJ2-7
cdr3_nt: TGTGCCAGCAGCGTAGGGGGTTTAGCGGGAGGCCCTTACGAGCAGTACTTC
cdr3_aa: CASSVGGLAGGPYEQYF

v_call: TRBV6-5
clone_size: NA
d_call: TRBD1
j_call: TRBJ2-7
cdr3_nt: TGTGCCAGCAGTTGGTCCCAGGGGGCGCCCTACGAGCAGTACTTC
cdr3_aa: CASSWSQGAPYEQYF

v_call: TRBV20-1
clone_size: NA
d_call: NA
j_call: TRBJ2-7
cdr3_nt: TGCAGTGCTAGAGCCCCGGTAGAGCAGTACTTC
cdr3_aa: CSARAPVEQYF

v_call: TRBV9
clone_size: NA
d_call: NA
j_call: TRBJ1-1
cdr3_nt: TGTGCCAGCAGCGTTGGCGGAATGAACACTGAAGCTTTCTTT
cdr3_aa: CASSVGGMNTEAFF

v_call: TRBV28
clone_size: NA
d_call: TRBD1
j_call: TRBJ1-2
cdr3_nt: TGTGCCAGCAGCCCAGGGGGCAGGGGCTACACCTTC
cdr3_aa: CASSPGGRGYTF

v_call: TRBV19
clone_size: few
d_call: TRBD1
j_call: TRBJ1-5
cdr3_nt: TGTGCCAGTAGTGCGGCAGGGGGTAATCAGCCCCAGCATTTT
cdr3_aa: CASSAAGGNQPQHF

v_call: TRBV7-2
clone_size: NA
d_call: NA
j_call: TRBJ2-7
cdr3_nt: TGTGCCAGCAGCGTAGGGGTGCGGGCTTCGAGCTCCTACGAGCAGTACTTC
cdr3_aa: CASSVGVRASSSYEQYF

v_call: TRBV5-1
clone_size: NA
d_call: NA
j_call: TRBJ2-1
cdr3_nt: TGCGCCAGCAGCTTGGACGGGGAGCAGTTCTTC
cdr3_aa: CASSLDGEQFF

v_call: TRBV30
clone_size: NA
d_call: NA
j_call: TRBJ2-5
cdr3_nt: TGTGCCTGGAAGGGGGACGGGGAGACCCAGTACTTC
cdr3_aa: CAWKGDGETQYF

v_call: TRBV9
clone_size: NA
d_call: TRBD2
j_call: TRBJ2-7
cdr3_nt: TGTGCCAGCGCCTTAAGTAGCGGGAGCGTCTACGAGCAGTACTTC
cdr3_aa: CASALSSGSVYEQYF

v_call: TRBV7-8
clone_size: NA
d_call: TRBD2
j_call: TRBJ2-7
cdr3_nt: TGTGCCAGCAGGTCCGGGACTAAGACTTCCAGGGACGAGCAGTACTTC
cdr3_aa: CASRSGTKTSRDEQYF

v_call: TRBV30
clone_size: few
d_call: TRBD2
j_call: TRBJ2-3
cdr3_nt: TGTGCCTGGACCCTAGCGGGTTCGGGAGATACGCAGTATTTT
cdr3_aa: CAWTLAGSGDTQYF

v_call: TRBV9
clone_size: NA
d_call: NA
j_call: TRBJ2-7
cdr3_nt: TGTGCCAGCGGCGGAGACTACGAGCAGTACTTC
cdr3_aa: CASGGDYEQYF

v_call: TRBV4-3
clone_size: NA
d_call: NA
j_call: TRBJ1-2
cdr3_nt: TGCGCCAGCAGCCCCCGAAAGCGGCAGAACTATGGCTACACCTTC
cdr3_aa: CASSPRKRQNYGYTF

v_call: TRBV27
clone_size: NA
d_call: TRBD2
j_call: TRBJ2-5
cdr3_nt: TGTGCCAGCAGTCAGTCATCCGGGACTAGCGGGAGTTGGGTGGAGACCCAGTACTTC
cdr3_aa: CASSQSSGTSGSWVETQYF

v_call: TRBV4-2
clone_size: NA
d_call: TRBD2
j_call: TRBJ2-2
cdr3_nt: TGTGCCAGCAGCCTCTTAGCGGGAGGGTGGGACGGGGAGCTGTTTTTT
cdr3_aa: CASSLLAGGWDGELFF

v_call: TRBV30
clone_size: once
d_call: NA
j_call: TRBJ2-5
cdr3_nt: TGTGCCTGGAGTAAGGAACAGGGTTGGGAGACCCAGTACTTC
cdr3_aa: CAWSKEQGWETQYF

v_call: TRBV19
clone_size: NA
d_call: NA
j_call: TRBJ2-7
cdr3_nt: TGTGCCAGTAGTATAGATGTCCTGGCAGACAATCCAAATCTCTACGAGCAGTACTTC
cdr3_aa: CASSIDVLADNPNLYEQYF

v_call: TRBV7-2
clone_size: NA
d_call: TRBD1
j_call: TRBJ1-2
cdr3_nt: TGTGCCAGCAGCTTAGTTGTGGGGGGACAGATTAACTATGGCTACACCTTC
cdr3_aa: CASSLVVGGQINYGYTF

v_call: TRBV10-3
clone_size: once
d_call: NA
j_call: TRBJ1-3
cdr3_nt: TGTGCCATCAGTGAGGGCCGACTTCTAAACCCCTCTGGAAACACCATATATTTT
cdr3_aa: CAISEGRLLNPSGNTIYF

v_call: TRBV28
clone_size: NA
d_call: NA
j_call: TRBJ2-7
cdr3_nt: TGTGCCAGCAGTTTATACCTCTCGACAGGCGTCTACAGCTCCTACGAGCAGTACTTC
cdr3_aa: CASSLYLSTGVYSSYEQYF